This entry lists 22 T cell receptor beta chains sequenced from one sample in a study of blood T cell repertoires in COVID-19. Method: immunoSEQ multiplex PCR; TCRdb's copy keeps in-frame clones and lacks some. Of 200,000 to 300,000 clones listed, around 85% are singletons. Sequenced: peripheral blood. All receptors derive from a woman aged 25 to 45 who had recovered from COVID-19.

For the CDR3, the DNA is TGTGCCAGCAGTGGAGCCGACTCAGGGGATAGCAATCAGCCCCAGCATTTT. Its translation is CASSGADSGDSNQPQHF. The chain employs TRBV6-1 and TRBJ1-5; a possible D gene is TRBD1 (6 bases). The germline CDR1 and CDR2 sequences are MNHNS and SASEGT. V was shortened by 4 bases and J by 0 bases, with 16 bases between the two germline ends. The CDR3 covers 17 residues.

The chain joins TRBV3-1 (or the pseudogene TRBV3-2) to TRBJ2-5; 10 positions match TRBD2. The CDR3 consists of 15 residues. With 4 bases clipped from V and 9 bases from J, the junction kept 11 bases outside the gene matches. Per the germline V gene, CDR1 is LGHDT and CDR2 is YNNKEL (reference sequence). The CDR3 DNA reads as TGTGCCAGCAGCCCTAGCGGGGGACTAATCGAGGCCCAGTACTTC. It translates to CASSPSGGLIEAQYF.

V gene TRBV3-1 (or the pseudogene TRBV3-2) combines with J gene TRBJ2-7; D possibly corresponds to TRBD1 (7 bases). This CDR3 region has 17 residues. CDR1 is LGHDT and CDR2 is YNNKEL in the germline V gene (reference sequence). V gave up 3 bases and J gave up 0 bases, with 18 bases separating them. This chain's CDR3 is CASSHAGGLASSYEQYF. As DNA, the CDR3 is TGTGCCAGCAGCCACGCAGGGGGGTTAGCGAGCTCCTACGAGCAGTACTTC.

The chain recombines TRBV6-2 or TRBV6-3 with TRBJ2-6; no firm D call. Germline lookup yields CDR1 MNHEY and CDR2 SVGEGT. Trimming took off 3 bases at V and 0 bases at J, with 6 bases between the two ends. The CDR3 sequence is 15 residues long. For the CDR3, the DNA is TGTGCCAGCAGTTATGGAGTCTCTGGGGCCAACGTCCTGACTTTC. It yields the protein CASSYGVSGANVLTF.

The rearrangement joins TRBV2 to TRBJ2-1; D might be TRBD1 (6 bases). The V end was cut by 6 bases, the J end by 15 bases, with 15 bases between. The CDR3 is 11 residues long. Germline lookup yields CDR1 SNHLY and CDR2 FYNNEI. The chain's CDR3 is CASSLQGFLFF. Here the CDR3 DNA reads TGTGCCAGCAGCTTACAGGGATTCCTGTTCTTC.

This chain connects TRBV19 to TRBJ1-1; possibly TRBD1 for D (5 bases). Germline-derived CDR1 and CDR2 are LNHDA and SQIVND (reference sequence). The CDR3 runs to 14 residues. DNA for the CDR3: TGTTCAACTGGCGCCGGACACACGAACACTGAAGCTTTCTTT. Translated, it gives CSTGAGHTNTEAFF.

J is TRBJ1-5 and V is TRBV6-1, with D perhaps TRBD1 (5 bases). The CDR3 has 18 amino acids. The V end lost 4 bases, the J end lost 0 bases, and 19 bases lay between the germline ends. Germline CDR1 and CDR2: MNHNS and SASEGT. For the CDR3, the DNA is TGTGCCAGCAGTGCTCAACCGACAGTGCCCTTTAGCAATCAGCCCCAGCATTTT. This sequence encodes CASSAQPTVPFSNQPQHF.

This sequence joins TRBV5-6 and TRBJ1-2; 8 nucleotides line up with TRBD1. Germline V gene data show CDR1 as SGHDT and CDR2 as YYEEEE. V lost 0 bases, J lost 4 bases, and 14 bases stayed unmatched. This CDR3 is built from 18 residues. The CDR3: CASSLGTGYSEGSYGYTF. CDR3 coding DNA: TGTGCCAGCAGCTTGGGGACAGGGTACTCAGAAGGGAGCTATGGCTACACCTTC.

This rearrangement joins TRBV21-1 to TRBJ2-5; the table's TRBD1 call for D was not verified on the DNA. TRBV21-1 corresponds to a pseudogene. The CDR3 extends over 16 amino acids. The CDR3 DNA reads TGTGCCAGCAGCACTGAGGCAGGGGCAATACAAGAGACCCAGTACTTC. This sequence encodes CASSTEAGAIQETQYF.

This chain connects TRBV29-1 to TRBJ2-5; weak D call: TRBD1 (5 bases). The germline V and J ends were trimmed by 0 bases and 7 bases, with 15 bases remaining between them. Germline CDR1 is SQVTM and CDR2 is ANQGSEA. CDR3 length: 14 amino acids. This CDR3 reads CSVEDLEQRGTQYF. Written as DNA, the CDR3 is TGCAGCGTTGAAGATCTCGAACAAAGGGGGACCCAGTACTTC.

The chain combines TRBV14 with TRBJ1-2; D not resolved. The germline CDR1 and CDR2 sequences are SGHDN and FVKESK. The V gene lost 1 base and the J gene lost 3 bases, with 9 bases spanning the gap. CDR3 length equals 14 residues. The CDR3 nucleotides read TGTGCCAGCAGCCAAGGCGGCAGCTACTATGGCTACACCTTC. This codes for CASSQGGSYYGYTF.

The chain couples TRBV9 to TRBJ1-2; 9 positions match TRBD1. From germline, CDR1 is SGDLS and CDR2 YYNGEE. The CDR3 is 16 residues long. The junction had 11 bases not matched to a gene; V was cut back by 4 bases and J by 4 bases. CDR3 residues: CASSSQPGQGVYGYTF. The DNA of the CDR3 is TGTGCCAGCAGCTCACAACCGGGACAGGGAGTCTATGGCTACACCTTC.

The chain combines TRBV7-3 with TRBJ1-5; TRBD1 agrees at 8 bases. The CDR3 spans 19 residues. The trim removed 4 bases at V and 0 bases at J, leaving 14 bases unmatched. Germline V gene data show CDR1 as SGHTA and CDR2 as FQGTGA. CDR3 DNA sequence: TGTGCCAGCAGCTCGTCCAAGGGGACAGGTTCTTATAGCAATCAGCCCCAGCATTTT. As protein: CASSSSKGTGSYSNQPQHF.

This clone is a singleton in its sample. The chain is built from TRBV15 and TRBJ2-5, with TRBD1 matching 8 bases. In germline, CDR1 is LNHNV, CDR2 YYDKDF (reference sequence). This CDR3 contains 17 residues. The ends lost 0 bases at V and 7 bases at J; junction bases unmatched: 13. The CDR3 region has the DNA TGTGCCACCAGCAGAGATTCTGGCAGGGGGCACTGGGGGACCCAGTACTTC. Residues: CATSRDSGRGHWGTQYF.

This chain uses TRBV29-1 with TRBJ2-1; 8 nucleotides agree with TRBD2. The CDR3 has 13 amino acids. CDR1 is SQVTM and CDR2 is ANQGSEA in the germline V gene. J lost 6 bases, V lost 6 bases, and 7 bases had no gene match. For the CDR3, the DNA is TGCAGCGTCCTCGTCAGCGGGGGCAATGAGCAGTTCTTC. Its translation is CSVLVSGGNEQFF.

The chain joins TRBV7-6 to TRBJ2-2, with 7 bases identical to TRBD1. V was pared by 5 bases and J by 4 bases, with 10 bases of the junction left unmatched. The CDR3 sequence is 16 residues long. CDR1 and CDR2 (germline): SGHVS, FNYEAQ. The CDR3, as DNA: TGTGCCAGCAGCAACTACCCAGGGGGTCGCACCGGGGAGCTGTTTTTT. Protein product: CASSNYPGGRTGELFF.

This chain uses TRBV6-5 with TRBJ1-3; D is possibly TRBD1 (6 bases). This CDR3 comprises 14 residues. V lost 6 bases and J 2 bases, leaving 11 bases between the germline ends. Per the germline V gene, CDR1 is MNHEY and CDR2 is SVGAGI. CDR3: CASSRGGAGNTIYF. In nucleotides, the CDR3 is TGTGCCAGCAGCCGAGGGGGAGCTGGAAACACCATATATTTT.

The chain uses TRBV19 and TRBJ2-7; D gene uncertain. The CDR3 spans 12 residues. Between the trimmed V and J ends, which lost 4 bases and 5 bases, there was a span of 9 bases. The germline CDR1 and CDR2 sequences are LNHDA and SQIVND (reference sequence). The CDR3 sequence is CASSTGVNEQYF. DNA of the CDR3: TGTGCCAGTAGTACAGGTGTGAACGAGCAGTACTTC.

On this clone: Distinct nucleotide sequences in the sample also encode this CDR3. The CDR3 region is CASSQTGQGEQYF. The DNA of the CDR3 is TGTGCCAGCAGCCAGACGGGACAGGGCGAGCAGTACTTC. This chain uses TRBV3-1 (or the pseudogene TRBV3-2) with TRBJ2-7; 9 bases align to TRBD1. CDR3 length equals 13 residues. With V trimmed by 3 bases and J by 6 bases, 3 bases remained unmatched. Germline-derived CDR1 and CDR2 are LGHDT and YNNKEL (reference sequence).

CDR3 DNA: TGCGCCAGCAGCCAGGGACAGGGAGTCTACAATGAGCAGTTCTTC. This translates into CASSQGQGVYNEQFF. The V and J genes are TRBV4-1 and TRBJ2-1; 9 bases align to TRBD1. V trimming: 3 bases; J trimming: 3 bases; junction bases outside the gene matches: 3. CDR3 length equals 15 residues. Germline V gene lookup returns CDR1 MGHRA and CDR2 YSYEKL.

This rearrangement joins TRBV5-6 to TRBJ1-2; possible D gene TRBD1, 5 bases. V lost 4 bases, J lost 6 bases, and 22 bases lay in between. Germline-derived CDR1 and CDR2 are SGHDT and YYEEEE. The CDR3 sequence is 16 residues long. Written as DNA, the CDR3 is TGTGCCAGCAGCGCCATAGAGTCAACCCAAGGGGATGGCTACACCTTC. Translated, it gives CASSAIESTQGDGYTF.

The J gene is TRBJ2-7, the V gene TRBV10-1; possibly TRBD2 for D (6 bases). CDR1 and CDR2 from the germline V gene are WNHNN and SYGVQD (reference sequence). The V end lost 3 bases, the J end lost 3 bases, and 15 bases lay between the germline ends. This CDR3 has 15 amino acids. The CDR3 sequence: CASSDSAGPIYEQYF. The CDR3 DNA follows: TGCGCCAGCAGTGATTCGGCGGGGCCGATCTACGAGCAGTACTTC.